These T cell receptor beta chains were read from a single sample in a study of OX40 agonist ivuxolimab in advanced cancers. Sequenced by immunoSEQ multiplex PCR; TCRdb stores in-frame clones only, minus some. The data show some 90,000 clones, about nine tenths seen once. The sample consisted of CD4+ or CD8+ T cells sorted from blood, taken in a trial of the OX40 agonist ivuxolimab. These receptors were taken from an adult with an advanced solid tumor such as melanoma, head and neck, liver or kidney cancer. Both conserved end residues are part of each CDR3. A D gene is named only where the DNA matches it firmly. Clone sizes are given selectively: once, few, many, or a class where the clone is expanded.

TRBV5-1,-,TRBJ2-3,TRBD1,TGCGCCAGCAGCTCCTTACAGGGGGACACAGATACGCAGTATTTT,CASSSLQGDTDTQYF
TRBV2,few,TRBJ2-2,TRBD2,TGTGCCAGCAGTGAAGCCCCGCCGGGGAGGGGGAACACCGGGGAGCTGTTTTTT,CASSEAPPGRGNTGELFF
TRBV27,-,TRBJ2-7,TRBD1,TGTGCCAGCAGTCCGCGGACAGGGCGAGCCGAGCAGTACTTC,CASSPRTGRAEQYF
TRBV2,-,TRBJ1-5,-,TGTGCCAGCAGTCCCCGGAGTCCGGGCGGGGGGCATCAGCCCCAGCATTTT,CASSPRSPGGGHQPQHF
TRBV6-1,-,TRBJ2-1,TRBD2,TGTGCCAGCAACCGACCCGCGGGGAGGGGTGAGCAGTTCTTC,CASNRPAGRGEQFF
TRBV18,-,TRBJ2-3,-,TGTGCCAGCTCACCCTTAGGAAGCACAGATACGCAGTATTTT,CASSPLGSTDTQYF
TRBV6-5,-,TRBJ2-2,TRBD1,TGTGCCAGCCAGACAGGACAGGGGCTCGGGGAGCTGTTTTTT,CASQTGQGLGELFF
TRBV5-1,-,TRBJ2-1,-,TGCGCCAGCAGCTATGCTGGGGGTTACAATGAGCAGTTCTTC,CASSYAGGYNEQFF
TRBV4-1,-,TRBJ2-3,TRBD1,TGCGCCAGCAGCCAAAGTGAGGACAGGAGACAACGCACAGATACGCAGTATTTT,CASSQSEDRRQRTDTQYF
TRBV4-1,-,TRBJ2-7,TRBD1,TGCGCCAGCAGTCGGGACAGGGGACCCTACGAGCAGTACTTC,CASSRDRGPYEQYF
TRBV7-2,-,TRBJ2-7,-,TGTGCCAGCAGCTCGGGACAACCGACTGCGCAGTACTTC,CASSSGQPTAQYF
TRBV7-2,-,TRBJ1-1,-,TGTGCCAGCAGCTTACACAGTTTGAACACTGAAGCTTTCTTT,CASSLHSLNTEAFF
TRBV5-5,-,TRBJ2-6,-,TGTGCCAGCAGCTTGGCCGCCCCTGGGGCCAACGTCCTGACTTTC,CASSLAAPGANVLTF
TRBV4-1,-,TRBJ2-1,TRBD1,TGCGCCAGCGGGGACAGGTCCTACAATGAGCAGTTCTTC,CASGDRSYNEQFF
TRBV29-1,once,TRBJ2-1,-,TGCAGCGTTGAGGGGGGCCCCAACTCCTACAATGAGCAGTTCTTC,CSVEGGPNSYNEQFF
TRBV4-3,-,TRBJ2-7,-,TGCGCCAGCAGCCAAGATTTCCCCTATGGCCCCAGGGACGAATACGAGCAGTACTTC,CASSQDFPYGPRDEYEQYF
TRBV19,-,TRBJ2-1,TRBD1,TGTGCCAGTACCCTTTTCCCGGGACAGGGGGCCTCCAATGAGCAGTTCTTC,CASTLFPGQGASNEQFF
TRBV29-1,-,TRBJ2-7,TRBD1,TGCAGCGTTGATCCAACGGGACAGGGGAAACACGAGCAGTACTTC,CSVDPTGQGKHEQYF
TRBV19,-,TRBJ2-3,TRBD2,TGTGCCAGTAGTATCGGACTAGCGGGGAGCACAGATACGCAGTATTTT,CASSIGLAGSTDTQYF
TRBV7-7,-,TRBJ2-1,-,TGTGCCAGCAGCTTAGGGACAGCGAATGAGCAGTTCTTC,CASSLGTANEQFF
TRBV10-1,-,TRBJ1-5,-,TGCGCCAGCAGTGAGTCGGGCAGCAATCAGCCCCAGCATTTT,CASSESGSNQPQHF
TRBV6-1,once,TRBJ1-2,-,TGTGCCAGCAGTGGGGACATTTTAATCGCTAACTATGGCTACACCTTC,CASSGDILIANYGYTF
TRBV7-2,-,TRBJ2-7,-,TGTGCCAGCAGCCCACGGGACGGCGACTACCCCTACGAGCAGTACTTC,CASSPRDGDYPYEQYF
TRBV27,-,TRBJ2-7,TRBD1,TGTGCCAGCAGTTTGGACAGGAAGTACGAGCAGTACTTC,CASSLDRKYEQYF
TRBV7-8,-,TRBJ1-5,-,TGTGCCAGCAGCCAGCTGGGAGGGCGCAATCAGCCCCAGCATTTT,CASSQLGGRNQPQHF
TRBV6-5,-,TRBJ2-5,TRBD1,TGTGCCAGCAGTTACTCGGACAGGGGGCGAGAGACCCAGTACTTC,CASSYSDRGRETQYF
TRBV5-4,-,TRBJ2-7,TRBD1,TGTGCCAGCAGCTCCTTTGGGCGGGGACAGGGGGCGACAAGATACGAGCAGTACTTC,CASSSFGRGQGATRYEQYF
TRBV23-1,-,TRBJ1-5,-,TGCGCCAGCAGTCTGGGACACCGGTATAGCAATCAGCCCCAGCATTTT,CASSLGHRYSNQPQHF
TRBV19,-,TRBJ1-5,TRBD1,TGTGCCAGTAGTATAGTTGGACAGGGGACTTATCAGCCCCAGCATTTT,CASSIVGQGTYQPQHF
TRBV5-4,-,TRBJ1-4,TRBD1,TGTGCCAGCAGCTTGGGGCGGGACAGAAGCAATGAAAAACTGTTTTTT,CASSLGRDRSNEKLFF
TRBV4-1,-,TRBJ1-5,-,TGCGCCAGCAGCCAAGGAGGAGCTGAGTTAGGGAATCAGCCCCAGCATTTT,CASSQGGAELGNQPQHF
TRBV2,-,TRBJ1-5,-,TGTGCCAGCAGTACAGGGCTAAGGGAAGGTCAGCCCCAGCATTTT,CASSTGLREGQPQHF
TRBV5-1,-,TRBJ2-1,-,TGCGCCAGCAGCTTGTCGTACAATGAGCAGTTCTTC,CASSLSYNEQFF
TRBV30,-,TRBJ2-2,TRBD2,TGTGCCTGGAGTGTACTTAGGCGGGGGGGCCCCGGGGAGCTGTTTTTT,CAWSVLRRGGPGELFF
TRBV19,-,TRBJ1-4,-,TGTGCCAGTATCGCCTCGGACAACAACCGGGAAAAACTGTTTTTT,CASIASDNNREKLFF
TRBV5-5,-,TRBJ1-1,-,TGTGCCAGCAGCCTGGGGACGAACACTGAAGCTTTCTTT,CASSLGTNTEAFF
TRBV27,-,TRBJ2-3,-,TGTGCCAGCAGCCCGGCTTGGGGCACAGATACGCAGTATTTT,CASSPAWGTDTQYF
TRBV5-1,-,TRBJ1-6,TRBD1,TGCGCCAGCAGCGAAGGACAGGGAAATTCACCCCTCCACTTT,CASSEGQGNSPLHF
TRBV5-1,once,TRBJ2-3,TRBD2,TGCGCCAGCAGTTTCAGCCCGGGGGGTACGAACACAGATACGCAGTATTTT,CASSFSPGGTNTDTQYF
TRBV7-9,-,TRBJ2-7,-,TGTGCCAGCAGCTTATACACCTCCTACGAGCAGTACTTC,CASSLYTSYEQYF
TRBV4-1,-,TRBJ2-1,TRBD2,TGCGCCAGCAGCCAAGAGGGAGGGAGCTCCTACAATGAGCAGTTCTTC,CASSQEGGSSYNEQFF